These 5 T cell receptor beta chains were all obtained from the same sample, sequenced in a study of cytomegalovirus exposure and HLA in healthy donors. It was with 60 Vbeta and 13 Jbeta primers that the PCR ran. Here immunoSEQ multiplex PCR was the method, and the copy in TCRdb shows in-frame clones only, minus some. The data show approximately 140,000 clones, 82% seen once. Sequenced material: PBMCs. These receptors were collected from a young man in good health and CMV-seropositive.

The J gene is TRBJ1-5, the V gene TRBV2; 9 nucleotides match TRBD1. CDR3 length: 16 amino acids. The J segment lost 11 bases and the V segment lost 0 bases, leaving 11 bases of the junction unmatched. Germline V CDR1 and CDR2: SNHLY, FYNNEI. The CDR3, as DNA: TGTGCCAGCAGTGAAGCGGGGAACAGGGGGCTCGCGGCCCAGCATTTT. Protein product: CASSEAGNRGLAAQHF. Combining the CDR3 with reference TRBV2 and TRBJ1-5 gives the whole variable domain EPEVTQTPSHQVTQMGQEVILRCVPISNHLYFYWYRQILGQKVEFLVSFYNNEISEKSEIFDDQFSVERPDGSNFTLKIRSTKLEDSAMYFCASSEAGNRGLAAQHFGDGTRLSIL.

In nucleotides, the CDR3 is TGTGCCAGCAGCTTAGTTCAGGGAGGCTATGGCTACACCTTC. It translates to CASSLVQGGYGYTF. The chain joins TRBV7-9 to TRBJ1-2; D is possibly TRBD1 (5 bases). CDR1 and CDR2 from the germline V gene are SEHNR and FQNEAQ (reference sequence). The germline V and J ends were trimmed by 1 base and 4 bases, with 10 bases remaining between them. The CDR3 covers 14 residues. Complete variable domain (other parts from reference TRBV7-9 and TRBJ1-2): DTGVSQNPRHKITKRGQNVTFRCDPISEHNRLYWYRQTLGQGPEFLTYFQNEAQLEKSRLLSDRFSAERPKGSFSTLEIQRTEQGDSAMYLCASSLVQGGYGYTFGSGTRLTVV.

Only one count was recorded for this clone. The V and J genes are TRBV28 and TRBJ2-1, with 13 bases fitting TRBD2. There are 15 residues in the CDR3. CDR1 is MDHEN, CDR2 SYDVKM, per germline. Unmatched junction bases numbered 7, after V lost 5 bases and J lost 9 bases. The CDR3 region has the DNA TGTGCCAGCAGTGCAGGACTAGCGGGAGTTGTTGAGCAGTTCTTC. Its protein is CASSAGLAGVVEQFF.

The V and J genes are TRBV29-1 and TRBJ1-2; 7 bases align to TRBD1. Trimming removed 6 bases from V and 4 bases from J; junction bases left unmatched: 8. This CDR3 has 13 residues. Germline V gives CDR1 SQVTM, CDR2 ANQGSEA. DNA for the CDR3: TGCAGCGTCCAGGACTGGACAGGCTATGGCTACACCTTC. It codes for CSVQDWTGYGYTF.

This clone was observed a single time. The chain combines TRBV19 with TRBJ1-5; TRBD1 agrees at 7 bases. Germline trimming cut 7 bases from V and 0 bases from J; bases unmatched to any gene: 6. In germline, CDR1 is LNHDA, CDR2 SQIVND (reference sequence). The length of the CDR3 is 15 residues. CDR3 loop: CASKIGTASNQPQHF. The CDR3 nucleotides read TGTGCCAGTAAGATAGGGACAGCTAGCAATCAGCCCCAGCATTTT. The full variable domain, rest sourced from reference TRBV19 and TRBJ1-5, is DGGITQSPKYLFRKEGQNVTLSCEQNLNHDAMYWYRQDPGQGLRLIYYSQIVNDFQKGDIAEGYSVSREKKESFPLTVTSAQKNPTAFYLCASKIGTASNQPQHFGDGTRLSIL.